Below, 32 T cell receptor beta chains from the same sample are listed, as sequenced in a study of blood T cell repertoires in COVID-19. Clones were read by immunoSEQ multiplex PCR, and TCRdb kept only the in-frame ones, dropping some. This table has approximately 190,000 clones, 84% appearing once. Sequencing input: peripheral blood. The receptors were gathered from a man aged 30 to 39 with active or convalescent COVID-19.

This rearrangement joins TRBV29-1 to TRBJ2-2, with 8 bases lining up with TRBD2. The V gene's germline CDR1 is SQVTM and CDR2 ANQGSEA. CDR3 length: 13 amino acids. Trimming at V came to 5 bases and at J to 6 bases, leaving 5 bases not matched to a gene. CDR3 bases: TGCAGCGTTAGAGGACTAGCAGCCGGGGAGCTGTTTTTT. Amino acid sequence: CSVRGLAAGELFF.

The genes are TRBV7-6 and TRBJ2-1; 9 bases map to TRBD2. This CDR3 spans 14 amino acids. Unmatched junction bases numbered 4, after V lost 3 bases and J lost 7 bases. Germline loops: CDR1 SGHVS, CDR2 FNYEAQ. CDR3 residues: CASSLAGGPNEQFF. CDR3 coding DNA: TGTGCCAGCAGCTTGGCGGGGGGGCCAAATGAGCAGTTCTTC.

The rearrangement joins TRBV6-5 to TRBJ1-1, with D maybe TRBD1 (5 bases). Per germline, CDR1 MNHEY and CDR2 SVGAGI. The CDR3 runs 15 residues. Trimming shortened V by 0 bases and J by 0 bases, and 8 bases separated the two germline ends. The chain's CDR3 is CASSYSTGVNTEAFF. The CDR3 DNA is TGTGCCAGCAGTTACTCAACGGGGGTGAACACTGAAGCTTTCTTT.

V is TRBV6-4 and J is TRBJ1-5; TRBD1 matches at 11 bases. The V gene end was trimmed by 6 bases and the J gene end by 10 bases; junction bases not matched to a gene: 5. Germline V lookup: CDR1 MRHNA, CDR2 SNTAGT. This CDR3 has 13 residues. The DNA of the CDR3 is TGTGCCAGCAGCCGGGACAGGGGGAGCCCCCAGCATTTT. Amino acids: CASSRDRGSPQHF.

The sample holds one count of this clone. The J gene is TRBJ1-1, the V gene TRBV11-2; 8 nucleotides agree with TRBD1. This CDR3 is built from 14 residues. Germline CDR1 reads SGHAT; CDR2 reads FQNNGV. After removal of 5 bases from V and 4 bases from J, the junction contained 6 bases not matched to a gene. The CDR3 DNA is TGTGCCAGCAGCGTCCGACAGGGGAGCACTGAAGCTTTCTTT. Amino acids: CASSVRQGSTEAFF.

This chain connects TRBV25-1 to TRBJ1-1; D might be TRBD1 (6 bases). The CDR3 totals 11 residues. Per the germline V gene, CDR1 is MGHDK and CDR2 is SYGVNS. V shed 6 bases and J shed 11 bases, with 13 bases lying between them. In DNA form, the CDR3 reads TGTGCCAGCAGCAGCACTCAGGGGGCTTTCTTT. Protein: CASSSTQGAFF.

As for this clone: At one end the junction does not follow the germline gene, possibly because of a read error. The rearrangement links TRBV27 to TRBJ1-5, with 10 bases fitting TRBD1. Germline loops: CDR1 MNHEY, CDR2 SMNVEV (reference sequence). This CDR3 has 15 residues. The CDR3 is CVSSSRTGGRQPQHF. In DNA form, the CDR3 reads TGTGTCAGCAGTTCTCGGACAGGGGGACGGCAGCCCCAGCATTTT.

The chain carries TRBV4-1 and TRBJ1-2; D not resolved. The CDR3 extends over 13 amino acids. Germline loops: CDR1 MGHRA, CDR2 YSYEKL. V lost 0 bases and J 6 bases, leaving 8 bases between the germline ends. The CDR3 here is CASSQDPGNGYTF. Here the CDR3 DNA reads TGCGCCAGCAGCCAAGATCCGGGGAATGGCTACACCTTC.

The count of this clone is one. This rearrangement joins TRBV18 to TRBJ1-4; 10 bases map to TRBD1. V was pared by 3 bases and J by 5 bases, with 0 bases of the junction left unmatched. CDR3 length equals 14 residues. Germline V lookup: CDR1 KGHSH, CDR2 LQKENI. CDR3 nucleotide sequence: TGTGCCAGCTCACCGGACAGGGGGAATGAAAAACTGTTTTTT. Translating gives CASSPDRGNEKLFF.

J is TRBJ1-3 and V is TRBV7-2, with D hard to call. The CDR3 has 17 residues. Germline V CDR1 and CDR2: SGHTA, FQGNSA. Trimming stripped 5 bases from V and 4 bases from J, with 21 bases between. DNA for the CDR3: TGTGCCAGCAGCCCGCGACCCGGTGGGCAGGCGGGAAACACCATATATTTT. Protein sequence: CASSPRPGGQAGNTIYF.

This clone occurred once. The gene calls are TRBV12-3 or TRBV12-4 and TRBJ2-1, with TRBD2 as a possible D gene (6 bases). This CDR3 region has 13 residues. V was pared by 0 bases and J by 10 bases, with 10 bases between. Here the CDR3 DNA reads TGTGCCAGCAGTTTAGCCGGGACTTACGAGCAGTTCTTC. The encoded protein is CASSLAGTYEQFF.

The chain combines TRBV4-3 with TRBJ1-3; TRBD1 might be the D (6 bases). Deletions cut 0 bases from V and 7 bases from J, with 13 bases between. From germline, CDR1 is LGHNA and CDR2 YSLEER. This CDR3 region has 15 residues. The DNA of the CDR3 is TGCGCCAGCAGCCAAGAGGGGGCAGGTAGCAACACCATATATTTT. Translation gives CASSQEGAGSNTIYF.

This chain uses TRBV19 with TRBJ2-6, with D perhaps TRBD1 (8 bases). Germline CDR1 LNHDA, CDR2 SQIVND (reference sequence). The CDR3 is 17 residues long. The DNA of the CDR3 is TGTGCGGCAGCGCGGGGGACAGGCCTCTCTGGGGCCAACGTCCTGACTTTC. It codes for CAAARGTGLSGANVLTF.

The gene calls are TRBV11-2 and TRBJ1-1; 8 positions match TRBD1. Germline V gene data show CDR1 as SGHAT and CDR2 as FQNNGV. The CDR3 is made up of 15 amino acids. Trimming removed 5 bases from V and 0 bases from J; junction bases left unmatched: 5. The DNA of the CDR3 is TGTGCCAGCAGCCCCAGACAGGGGATGAACACTGAAGCTTTCTTT. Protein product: CASSPRQGMNTEAFF.

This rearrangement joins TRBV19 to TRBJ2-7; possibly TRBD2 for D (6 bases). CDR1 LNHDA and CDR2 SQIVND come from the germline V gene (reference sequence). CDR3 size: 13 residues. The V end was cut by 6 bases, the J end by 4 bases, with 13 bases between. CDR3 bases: TGTGCCAGTAGCCCGGAGGGTCTTTACGAGCAGTACTTC. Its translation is CASSPEGLYEQYF.

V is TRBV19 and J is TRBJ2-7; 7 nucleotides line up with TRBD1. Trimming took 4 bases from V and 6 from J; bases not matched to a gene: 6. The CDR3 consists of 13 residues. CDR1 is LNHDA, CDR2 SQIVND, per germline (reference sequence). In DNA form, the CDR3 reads TGTGCCAGTAGTAGACAGGGCCCGGGCGAGCAGTACTTC. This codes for CASSRQGPGEQYF.

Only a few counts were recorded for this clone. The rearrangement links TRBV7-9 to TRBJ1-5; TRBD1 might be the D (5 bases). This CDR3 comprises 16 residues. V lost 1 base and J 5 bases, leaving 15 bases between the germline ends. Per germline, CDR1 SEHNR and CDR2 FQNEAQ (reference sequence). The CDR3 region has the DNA TGTGCCAGCAGCTTAGGGGGCAGGGATGCCTATCAGCCCCAGCATTTT. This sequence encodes CASSLGGRDAYQPQHF.

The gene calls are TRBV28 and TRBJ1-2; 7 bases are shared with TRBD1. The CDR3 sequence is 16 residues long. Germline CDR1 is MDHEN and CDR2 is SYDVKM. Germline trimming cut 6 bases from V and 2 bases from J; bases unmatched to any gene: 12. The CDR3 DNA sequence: TGTGCCAGCAGCCCCCGTCAGGGCAGGGGGAACTATGGCTACACCTTC. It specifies CASSPRQGRGNYGYTF.

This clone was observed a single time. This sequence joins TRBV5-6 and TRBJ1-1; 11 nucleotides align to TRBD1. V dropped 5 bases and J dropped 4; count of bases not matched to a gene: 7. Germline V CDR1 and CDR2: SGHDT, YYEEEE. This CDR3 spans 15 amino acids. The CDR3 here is CASRLTGTGGTEAFF. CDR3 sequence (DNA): TGTGCCAGCAGGCTTACCGGGACAGGGGGCACTGAAGCTTTCTTT.

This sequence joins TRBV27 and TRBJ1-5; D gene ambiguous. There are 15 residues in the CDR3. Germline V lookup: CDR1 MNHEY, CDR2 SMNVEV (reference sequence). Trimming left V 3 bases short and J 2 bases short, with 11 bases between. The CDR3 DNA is TGTGCCAGCAGTTTGGTGGGAGTGGGCAATCAGCCCCAGCATTTT. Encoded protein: CASSLVGVGNQPQHF.

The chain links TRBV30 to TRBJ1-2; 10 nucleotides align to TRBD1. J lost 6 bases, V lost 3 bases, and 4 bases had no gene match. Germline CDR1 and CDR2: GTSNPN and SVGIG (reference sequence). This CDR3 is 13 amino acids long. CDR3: CAWSRQGADGYTF. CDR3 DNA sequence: TGTGCCTGGAGCCGACAGGGGGCAGATGGCTACACCTTC.

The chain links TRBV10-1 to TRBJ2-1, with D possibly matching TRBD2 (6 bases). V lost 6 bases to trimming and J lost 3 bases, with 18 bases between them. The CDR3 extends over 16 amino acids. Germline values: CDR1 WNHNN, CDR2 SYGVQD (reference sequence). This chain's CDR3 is CASSPFGSAGYNEQFF. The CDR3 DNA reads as TGCGCCAGCAGCCCCTTCGGATCAGCGGGCTACAATGAGCAGTTCTTC.

CDR3: CASSAFTDTQYF. CDR3 nucleotides: TGTGCCAGCAGCGCCTTCACAGATACGCAGTATTTT. V usage is TRBV9 and J usage is TRBJ2-3; D is undetermined. CDR3 size: 12 residues. V lost 3 bases to trimming and J lost 2 bases, with 4 bases between them. The germline V gene has CDR1 SGDLS and CDR2 YYNGEE. The whole variable domain, remainder taken from reference TRBV9 and TRBJ2-3, is DSGVTQTPKHLITATGQRVTLRCSPRSGDLSVYWYQQSLDQGLQFLIQYYNGEERAKGNILERFSAQQFPDLHSELNLSSLELGDSALYFCASSAFTDTQYFGPGTRLTVL.

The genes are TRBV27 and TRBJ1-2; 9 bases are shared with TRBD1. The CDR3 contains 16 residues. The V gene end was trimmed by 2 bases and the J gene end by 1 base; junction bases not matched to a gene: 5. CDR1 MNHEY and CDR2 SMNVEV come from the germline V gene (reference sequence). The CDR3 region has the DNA TGTGCCAGCAGTTTAAAGGGGACAGGGTTTAACTATGGCTACACCTTC. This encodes CASSLKGTGFNYGYTF.

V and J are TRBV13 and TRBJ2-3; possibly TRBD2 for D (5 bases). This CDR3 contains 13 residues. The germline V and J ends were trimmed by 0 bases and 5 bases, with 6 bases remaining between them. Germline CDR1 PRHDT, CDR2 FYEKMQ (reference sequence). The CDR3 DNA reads TGTGCCAGCAGCTTAGGGGGGAGAGATACGCAGTATTTT. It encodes CASSLGGRDTQYF.

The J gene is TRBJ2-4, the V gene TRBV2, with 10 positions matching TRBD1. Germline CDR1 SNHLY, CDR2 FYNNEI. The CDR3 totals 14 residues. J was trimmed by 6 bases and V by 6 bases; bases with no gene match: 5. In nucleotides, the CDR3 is TGTGCCAGCAGCTACGGGACAGGGGTAAACATTCAGTACTTC. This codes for CASSYGTGVNIQYF.

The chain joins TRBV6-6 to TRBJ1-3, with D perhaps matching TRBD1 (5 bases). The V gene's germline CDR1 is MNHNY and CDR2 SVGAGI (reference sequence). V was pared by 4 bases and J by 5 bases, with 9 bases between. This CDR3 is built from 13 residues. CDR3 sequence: CASSLGLRNTIYF. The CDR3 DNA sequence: TGTGCCAGCAGTTTGGGACTGCGAAACACCATATATTTT.

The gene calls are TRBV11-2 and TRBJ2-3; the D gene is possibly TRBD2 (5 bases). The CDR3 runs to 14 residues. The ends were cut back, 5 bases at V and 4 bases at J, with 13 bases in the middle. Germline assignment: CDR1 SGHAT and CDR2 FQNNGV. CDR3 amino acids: CASSPPWRSDTQYF. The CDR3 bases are TGTGCCAGCAGCCCCCCGTGGAGGTCAGATACGCAGTATTTT.

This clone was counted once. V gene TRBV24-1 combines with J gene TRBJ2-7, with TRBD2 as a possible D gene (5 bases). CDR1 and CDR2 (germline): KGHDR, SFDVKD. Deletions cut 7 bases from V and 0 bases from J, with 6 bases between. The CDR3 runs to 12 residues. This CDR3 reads CATRGSSYEQYV. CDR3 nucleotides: TGTGCCACCAGGGGGAGCTCCTACGAGCAGTACGTC.

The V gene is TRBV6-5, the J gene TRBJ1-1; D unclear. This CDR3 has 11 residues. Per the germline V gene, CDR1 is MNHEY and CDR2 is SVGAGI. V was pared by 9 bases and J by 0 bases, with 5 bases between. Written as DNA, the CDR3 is TGTGCCAGTTTCATGAACACTGAAGCTTTCTTT. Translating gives CASFMNTEAFF.

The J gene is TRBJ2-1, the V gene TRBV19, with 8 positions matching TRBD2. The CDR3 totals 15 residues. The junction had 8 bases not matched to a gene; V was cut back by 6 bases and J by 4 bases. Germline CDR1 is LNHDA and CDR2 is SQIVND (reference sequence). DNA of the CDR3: TGTGCCAGTAGGACGGAGGCGGGGGGTTACAATGAGCAGTTCTTC. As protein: CASRTEAGGYNEQFF. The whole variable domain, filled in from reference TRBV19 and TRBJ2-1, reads DGGITQSPKYLFRKEGQNVTLSCEQNLNHDAMYWYRQDPGQGLRLIYYSQIVNDFQKGDIAEGYSVSREKKESFPLTVTSAQKNPTAFYLCASRTEAGGYNEQFFGPGTRLTVL.

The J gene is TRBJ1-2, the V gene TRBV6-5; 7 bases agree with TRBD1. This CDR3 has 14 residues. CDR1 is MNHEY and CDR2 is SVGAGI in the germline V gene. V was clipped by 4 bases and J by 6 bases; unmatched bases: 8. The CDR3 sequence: CASSSRQGLNGYTF. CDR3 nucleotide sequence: TGTGCCAGCAGTTCCCGACAGGGATTAAATGGCTACACCTTC.